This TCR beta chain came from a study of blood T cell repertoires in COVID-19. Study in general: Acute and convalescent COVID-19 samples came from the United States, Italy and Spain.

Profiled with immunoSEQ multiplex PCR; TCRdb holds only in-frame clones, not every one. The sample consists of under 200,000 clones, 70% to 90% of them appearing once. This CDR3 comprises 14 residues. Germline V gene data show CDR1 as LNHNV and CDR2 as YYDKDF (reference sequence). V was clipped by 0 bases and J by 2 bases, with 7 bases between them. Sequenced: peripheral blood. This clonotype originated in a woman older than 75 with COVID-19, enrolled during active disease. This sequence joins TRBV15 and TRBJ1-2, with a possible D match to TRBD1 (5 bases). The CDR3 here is CATSRDRQNYGYTF. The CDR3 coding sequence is TGTGCCACCAGCAGAGATAGACAGAACTATGGCTACACCTTC.